Listed here are 19 T cell receptor beta chains from one sample, sequenced in a study of cytomegalovirus exposure and HLA in healthy donors. 13 Jbeta primers and 60 Vbeta primers were used for the PCR. Measured with immunoSEQ multiplex PCR; TCRdb has only the in-frame clones, and not every one. Seen here are around 180,000 clones, just under 80% observed once, and the top ten hold over 10%. Sequencing was done on a sample of PBMCs. These receptors were obtained from a woman aged 45-59 years in good health and CMV-seropositive.

The chain employs TRBV10-3 and TRBJ1-6; 9 nucleotides align to TRBD1. V was pared by 2 bases and J by 2 bases, with 1 base of the junction left unmatched. Germline V gene sequence: CDR1 ENHRY, CDR2 SYGVKD. The CDR3 loop spans 16 amino acids. The CDR3: CAISERDRAYNSPLHF. CDR3 bases: TGTGCCATCAGTGAGAGGGACAGGGCCTATAATTCACCCCTCCACTTT.

The chain carries TRBV14 and TRBJ1-1, with D unresolved. This CDR3 is 16 amino acids long. Germline V gene lookup returns CDR1 SGHDN and CDR2 FVKESK. Trimming removed 0 bases from V and 4 bases from J, with 15 bases in between. The CDR3 protein is CASSQDTIRGGTEAFF. The CDR3 DNA is TGTGCCAGCAGCCAAGATACTATCCGCGGAGGCACTGAAGCTTTCTTT.

The chain recombines TRBV12-5 with TRBJ2-5, with a weak D call TRBD1 (5 bases). The CDR3 covers 12 residues. Trimming shortened V by 3 bases and J by 5 bases, and 7 bases separated the two germline ends. Per germline, CDR1 LGHNT and CDR2 FRNRAP. The CDR3 spells CASGFPGETQYF. The CDR3 bases are TGTGCTAGTGGTTTCCCAGGGGAGACCCAGTACTTC.

The chain recombines TRBV6-5 with TRBJ2-2, with D perhaps TRBD2 (6 bases). V shed 1 base and J shed 2 bases, with 11 bases lying between them. This CDR3 region has 16 residues. Per the germline V gene, CDR1 is MNHEY and CDR2 is SVGAGI. The CDR3 reads CASSYLAVLNTGELFF. In DNA form, the CDR3 reads TGTGCCAGCAGTTACTTAGCGGTACTAAACACCGGGGAGCTGTTTTTT.

The V and J genes are TRBV2 and TRBJ2-7, with D maybe TRBD2 (6 bases). The CDR3 contains 13 residues. Deletions cut 7 bases from V and 3 bases from J, with 13 bases between. Germline V gene lookup returns CDR1 SNHLY and CDR2 FYNNEI. The CDR3 loop reads CASTGGTDYEQYF. CDR3 in DNA: TGTGCCAGCACTGGTGGGACTGACTACGAGCAGTACTTC.

By frequency in the sample, this clone is medium-sized. Additional DNA sequences in this sample encode the identical CDR3. This sequence joins TRBV6-5 and TRBJ2-3; 10 nucleotides match TRBD2. The CDR3 is made up of 14 amino acids. Per germline, CDR1 MNHEY and CDR2 SVGAGI. V gave up 5 bases and J gave up 1 base; unmatched junction bases: 0. The CDR3 nucleotides are TGTGCCAGCAGTCTAGCGGGGGGCACAGATACGCAGTATTTT. This encodes CASSLAGGTDTQYF.

The chain recombines TRBV11-2 with TRBJ2-5, with 9 nucleotides matching TRBD2. CDR3 length: 14 amino acids. From germline, CDR1 is SGHAT and CDR2 FQNNGV. J lost 2 bases, V lost 4 bases, and 2 bases had no gene match. CDR3 region: CASSSLAGQETQYF. The CDR3 DNA follows: TGTGCCAGCAGCTCCCTAGCGGGGCAAGAGACCCAGTACTTC.

V usage is TRBV2 and J usage is TRBJ2-1, with D perhaps TRBD1 (6 bases). This CDR3 spans 11 amino acids. Germline V gives CDR1 SNHLY, CDR2 FYNNEI. Trimming pared 8 bases from V and 10 bases from J, leaving 12 bases between. The CDR3 is CASRQAGEQFF. The CDR3, as DNA: TGTGCCAGCCGACAGGCGGGCGAGCAGTTCTTC.

This rearrangement joins TRBV5-8 to TRBJ2-2, with TRBD2 as a possible D gene (6 bases). Germline V lookup: CDR1 SGHTS, CDR2 YDEGEE. Trimming left V 0 bases short and J 1 base short, with 10 bases between. The CDR3 spans 16 residues. The CDR3 nucleotides read TGTGCCAGCAGCTTGGAGGTCGGGGGGAACACCGGGGAGCTGTTTTTT. It is translated as CASSLEVGGNTGELFF.

The V and J genes are TRBV2 and TRBJ2-5; no reliable D call. CDR3 length: 13 amino acids. The germline gives CDR1 SNHLY, CDR2 FYNNEI. V lost 5 bases to trimming and J lost 1 base, with 8 bases between them. The CDR3 DNA sequence: TGTGCCAGCAGTTCAAGCACCCAAGAGACCCAGTACTTC. Its protein product is CASSSSTQETQYF.

The chain uses TRBV7-9 and TRBJ2-7, with TRBD1 matching 7 bases. The CDR3 is 13 amino acids. The germline V gene encodes CDR1 SEHNR and CDR2 FQNEAQ (reference sequence). J lost 3 bases, V lost 4 bases, and 3 bases had no gene match. The CDR3 spells CASSSPGGYEQYF. CDR3 nucleotide sequence: TGTGCCAGCAGCTCCCCAGGGGGCTACGAGCAGTACTTC.

This chain joins TRBV7-9 and TRBJ1-4, with 9 bases identical to TRBD1. The germline gives CDR1 SEHNR, CDR2 FQNEAQ (reference sequence). The ends lost 1 base at V and 5 bases at J; junction bases unmatched: 5. CDR3 length: 16 residues. CDR3 coding DNA: TGTGCCAGCAGCTTAGGAACACAGGGGGCAAATGAAAAACTGTTTTTT. Protein product: CASSLGTQGANEKLFF.

V usage is TRBV5-8 and J usage is TRBJ1-5; D gene unclear. The CDR3 sequence is 17 residues long. CDR1 SGHTS and CDR2 YDEGEE come from the germline V gene. Between the trimmed V and J ends, which lost 4 bases and 0 bases, there was a span of 17 bases. CDR3 DNA sequence: TGTGCCAGCAGCCCTTTCTCCACGGGATATAGCAATCAGCCCCAGCATTTT. Translation: CASSPFSTGYSNQPQHF.

V is TRBV2 and J is TRBJ2-5; D might be TRBD1 (6 bases). CDR3 size: 12 residues. With 9 bases removed from V and 9 bases from J, the gap between germline ends came to 17 bases. Germline V gene sequence: CDR1 SNHLY, CDR2 FYNNEI. The CDR3 sequence is CASRQVGGAQYF. CDR3 DNA sequence: TGTGCCAGTCGACAGGTTGGTGGGGCCCAGTACTTC.

This clone has just a few counts. The chain joins TRBV7-6 to TRBJ2-5; TRBD2 is a possible D gene (6 bases). The length of the CDR3 is 14 residues. V lost 5 bases to trimming and J lost 4 bases, with 14 bases between them. Germline loops: CDR1 SGHVS, CDR2 FNYEAQ. In DNA, the CDR3 is TGTGCCAGCAGCGCACAAGAACTAGCAGAGACCCAGTACTTC. This codes for CASSAQELAETQYF.

The chain has TRBV5-1 and TRBJ1-1, with 8 bases aligning to TRBD1. This CDR3 contains 17 residues. V gave up 0 bases and J gave up 4 bases; unmatched junction bases: 11. Germline loops: CDR1 SGHRS, CDR2 YFSETQ. CDR3 bases: TGCGCCAGCAGCTTGGTTGGAGCAGGGGGCTGGGGCACTGAAGCTTTCTTT. Translation gives CASSLVGAGGWGTEAFF.

J is TRBJ1-2 and V is TRBV6-1; D is undetermined. Trimming took off 0 bases at V and 4 bases at J, with 6 bases between the two ends. There are 13 residues in the CDR3. CDR1 and CDR2 from the germline V gene are MNHNS and SASEGT. In DNA, the CDR3 is TGTGCCAGCAGTGAAGCGGAGGGCTATGGCTACACCTTC. As protein: CASSEAEGYGYTF.

The CDR3 sequence: CASSVAGSSGNTIYF. The CDR3 nucleotides are TGTGCCAGCAGCGTTGCGGGGTCTTCGGGAAACACCATATATTTT. This chain connects TRBV13 to TRBJ1-3; D call uncertain. CDR3 length: 15 amino acids. Germline lookup yields CDR1 PRHDT and CDR2 FYEKMQ (reference sequence). Trimming shortened V by 5 bases and J by 4 bases, and 15 bases separated the two germline ends.

The chain carries TRBV13 and TRBJ1-6, with D hard to call. The germline V gene has CDR1 PRHDT and CDR2 FYEKMQ (reference sequence). Trimming stripped 2 bases from V and 5 bases from J, with 10 bases between. This CDR3 region has 15 residues. The CDR3 bases are TGTGCCAGCAGCTTATTAGCGAATAATAATTCACCCCTCCACTTT. Its translation: CASSLLANNNSPLHF.